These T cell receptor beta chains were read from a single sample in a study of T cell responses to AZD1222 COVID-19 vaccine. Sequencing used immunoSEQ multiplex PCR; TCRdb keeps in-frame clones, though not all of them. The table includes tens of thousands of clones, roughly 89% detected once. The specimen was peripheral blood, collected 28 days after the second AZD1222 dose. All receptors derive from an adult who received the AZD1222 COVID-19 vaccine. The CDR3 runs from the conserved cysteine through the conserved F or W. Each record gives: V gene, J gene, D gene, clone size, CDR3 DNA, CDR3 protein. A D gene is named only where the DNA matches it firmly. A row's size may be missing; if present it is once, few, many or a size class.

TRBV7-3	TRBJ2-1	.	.	TGTGCCAGCAGCTTACGGGGCTCCTACAATGAGCAGTTCTTC	CASSLRGSYNEQFF
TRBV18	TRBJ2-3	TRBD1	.	TGTGCCAGCTCGCTAAGGACAGGCAGTAGCACAGATACGCAGTATTTT	CASSLRTGSSTDTQYF
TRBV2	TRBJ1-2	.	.	TGTGCCGTTCTCGAAGCGGGGCAGAACTATGGCTACACCTTC	CAVLEAGQNYGYTF
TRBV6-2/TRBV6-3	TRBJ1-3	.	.	TGTGCCAGCAGTTACTCTGGAAACACCATATATTTT	CASSYSGNTIYF
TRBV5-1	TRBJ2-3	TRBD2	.	TGCGCCAGCAGCCCCGGGACTACCACAGATACGCAGTATTTT	CASSPGTTTDTQYF
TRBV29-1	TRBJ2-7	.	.	TGCAGCGGAGGGGGTCAACACGAGCAGTACTTC	CSGGGQHEQYF
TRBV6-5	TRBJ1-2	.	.	TGTGCCAGCAGTTGGGGCGGAGGGTATGCCTACACCTTC	CASSWGGGYAYTF
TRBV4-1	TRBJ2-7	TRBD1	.	TGCGCCAGCAGCCAGGAATCGACAGGGTTATCCTACGAGCAGTACTTC	CASSQESTGLSYEQYF
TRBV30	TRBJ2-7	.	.	TGTGCCTGGAGTGTAAGACGGGACTCCTACGAGCAGTACTTC	CAWSVRRDSYEQYF
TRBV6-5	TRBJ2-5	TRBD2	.	TGTGCCAGCAGTTACGGGCTAGCGGGGCATGGGGAGACCCAGTACTTC	CASSYGLAGHGETQYF
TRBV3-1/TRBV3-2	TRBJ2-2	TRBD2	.	TGTGCCAGCAGCAGCGGGGGGAAAAACACCGGGGAGCTGTTTTTT	CASSSGGKNTGELFF
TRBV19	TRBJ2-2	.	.	TGTGCCAGTAGGCCCCAGGGGAACACCGGGGAGCTGTTTTTT	CASRPQGNTGELFF
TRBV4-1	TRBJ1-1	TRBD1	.	TGCGCCAGCAGCCAAGATGGGCCGGGACAGCCCCGCCTGAACACTGAAGCTTTCTTT	CASSQDGPGQPRLNTEAFF
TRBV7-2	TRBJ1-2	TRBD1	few	TGTGCCAGCAGCACGGACAGGGTTAAGGGCTACACCTTC	CASSTDRVKGYTF
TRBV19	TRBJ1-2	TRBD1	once	TGTGCCAGTAGTATTGAGGGACAGGCGGATGGCTACACCTTC	CASSIEGQADGYTF
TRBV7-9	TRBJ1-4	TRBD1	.	TGTGCCAGCAGGGAACAGGGGGCCGGTGAAAAACTGTTTTTT	CASREQGAGEKLFF
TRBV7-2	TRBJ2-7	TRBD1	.	TGTGCCAGCAGCTTAGGGGGACAGAGCTCCTACGAGCAGTACTTC	CASSLGGQSSYEQYF
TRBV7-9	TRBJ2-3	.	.	TGTGCCAGCAGCTTAAGTGTAGAGACAGATACGCAGTATTTT	CASSLSVETDTQYF
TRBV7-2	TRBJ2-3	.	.	TGTGCCAGCAGCTTAGCCAGGGCCACAGATACGCAGTATTTT	CASSLARATDTQYF
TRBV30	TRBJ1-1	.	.	TGTGCCTGGAGTGTAGAAACCACGATGAACACTGAAGCTTTCTTT	CAWSVETTMNTEAFF
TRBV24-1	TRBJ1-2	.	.	TGTGCCACCAGTGGGTCGGGACCTAACTATGGCTACACCTTC	CATSGSGPNYGYTF
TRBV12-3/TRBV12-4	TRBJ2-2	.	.	TGTGCCAGCAGTCACGGGTCCGGGGAGCTGTTTTTT	CASSHGSGELFF
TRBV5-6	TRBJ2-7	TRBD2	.	TGTGCCAGCAGCTTGGGACTAGCGGGGGTTACGAGTTCCTACGAGCAGTACTTC	CASSLGLAGVTSSYEQYF
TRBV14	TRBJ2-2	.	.	TGTGCCAGCAGCCAAGTGTGGTCAGGCACCGGGGAGCTGTTTTTT	CASSQVWSGTGELFF
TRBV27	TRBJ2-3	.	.	TGTGCCAGCAGTTTCCCGGGGACAACAGATACGCAGTATTTT	CASSFPGTTDTQYF
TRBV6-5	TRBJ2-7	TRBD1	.	TGTGCCAGCAGGGGGACAGCAGTCTACGAGCAGTACTTC	CASRGTAVYEQYF
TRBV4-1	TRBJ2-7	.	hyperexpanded	TGCGCCAGCAGCCAAACCGAGCTCAGGGGCTACGAGCAGTACTTC	CASSQTELRGYEQYF
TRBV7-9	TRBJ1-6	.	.	TGTGCCAGCGCGCAAGGGGCGCAGGATAATTCACCCCTCCACTTT	CASAQGAQDNSPLHF
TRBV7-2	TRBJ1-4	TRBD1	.	TGTGCCAGCAGCTTTTCTTCAGGGGGAGGGAATGAAAAACTGTTTTTT	CASSFSSGGGNEKLFF
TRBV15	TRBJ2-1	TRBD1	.	TGTGCCACCAGCAGAGGTAGGACAGGGAGTCTGAATGAGCAGTTCTTC	CATSRGRTGSLNEQFF
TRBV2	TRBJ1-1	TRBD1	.	TGTGCCAGCAGCCCTTGGGACAGTGAAGCTTTCTTT	CASSPWDSEAFF
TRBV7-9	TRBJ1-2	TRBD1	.	TGTGCCAGCAGCAGTCACGGGACAGGGGGAGGCTATGGCTACACCTTC	CASSSHGTGGGYGYTF
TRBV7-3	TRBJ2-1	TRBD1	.	TGTGCCAGCAGCTTAATGACAGGGGGCAGTTACAATGAGCAGTTCTTC	CASSLMTGGSYNEQFF
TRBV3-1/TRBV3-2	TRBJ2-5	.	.	TGTGCCAGCAGCCCAGTGAGGCCAGCGGGAGAGACCCAGTACTTC	CASSPVRPAGETQYF
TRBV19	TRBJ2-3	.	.	TGTGCCAGTAGTTCCGGGCCTTCTAGCACAGATACGCAGTATTTT	CASSSGPSSTDTQYF
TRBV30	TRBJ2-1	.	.	TGTGCCTGGAGTTGGAATGAGCAGTTCTTC	CAWSWNEQFF
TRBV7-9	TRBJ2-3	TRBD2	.	TGTGCCAGCACCCCCCCGGGGGGGTTTGGAGATACGCAGTATTTT	CASTPPGGFGDTQYF
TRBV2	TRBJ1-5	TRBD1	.	TGTGCCAGCAGTCTGGACAGGGCCGATAGCAATCAGCCCCAGCATTTT	CASSLDRADSNQPQHF
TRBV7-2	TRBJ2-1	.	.	TGTGCCAGCAGCTTAGCCAACAATGAGCAGTTCTTC	CASSLANNEQFF
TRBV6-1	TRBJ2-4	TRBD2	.	TGTGCCAGCAGTGATGGACTAGCGGGAGGGTTTATAGCCAAAAACATTCAGTACTTC	CASSDGLAGGFIAKNIQYF
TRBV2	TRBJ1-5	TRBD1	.	TGTGCCAGCAGGAGGACGCCGACAGGGACGGGTCAGCCCCAGCATTTT	CASRRTPTGTGQPQHF
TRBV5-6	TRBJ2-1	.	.	TGTGCCAGCAGCTCGTCTGGGGGCGATGAGCAGTTCTTC	CASSSSGGDEQFF
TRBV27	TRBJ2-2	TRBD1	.	TGTGCCAGCAGTTTAAGTCCCAGGGGGCGCATCTACGGGGAGCTGTTTTTT	CASSLSPRGRIYGELFF
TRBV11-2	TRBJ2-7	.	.	TGTGCCAGCAGCTTACTGGCGGACGAGCAGTACTTC	CASSLLADEQYF
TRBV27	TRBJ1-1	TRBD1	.	TGTGCCAGCAGTCACGTCTCGGGGACAGCAAGGGAAGCTTTCTTT	CASSHVSGTAREAFF
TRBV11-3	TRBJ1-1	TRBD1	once	TGTGCCAGCAGCTTGTCGGACAGGGGGGACACTGAAGCTTTCTTT	CASSLSDRGDTEAFF
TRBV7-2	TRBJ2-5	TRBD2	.	TGTGCCAGCAGCCCACTAGCGGGAGGGTTGGAGACCCAGTACTTC	CASSPLAGGLETQYF
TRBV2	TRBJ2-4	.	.	TGTGCCAGCAGGGACAGCCTCGGGACGGGGGTGACCGCCAAAAACATTCAGTACTTC	CASRDSLGTGVTAKNIQYF
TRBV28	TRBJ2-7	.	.	TGTGCCAGCAGCCCGACGTTGAGGGGTTACGAGCAGTACTTC	CASSPTLRGYEQYF
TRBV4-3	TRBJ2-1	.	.	TGCGCCAGCAGCCAAGATCGGTCTAGCAGAGGCCCCTACAATGAGCAGTTCTTC	CASSQDRSSRGPYNEQFF
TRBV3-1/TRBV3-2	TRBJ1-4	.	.	TGTGCCAGCAGTCCCTACAGAGCAACTAATGAAAAACTGTTTTTT	CASSPYRATNEKLFF
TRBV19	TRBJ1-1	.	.	TGTGCCAGTAAGTCCGGGACACGGGTGGCGGCTGAAGCTTTCTTT	CASKSGTRVAAEAFF
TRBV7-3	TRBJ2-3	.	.	TGTGCCAGCAGCTTCACCCCAGGGTTTACAGATACGCAGTATTTT	CASSFTPGFTDTQYF
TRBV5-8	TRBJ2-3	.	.	TGTGCCAGCAGAGGCGGGCGGGGCACAGATACGCAGTATTTT	CASRGGRGTDTQYF
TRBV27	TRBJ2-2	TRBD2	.	TGTGCCAGCAGTTTAGAGTTCGGGACTAGCGGGAAAGGGCACGGCACCGGGGAGCTGTTTTTT	CASSLEFGTSGKGHGTGELFF
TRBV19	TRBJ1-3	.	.	TGTGCCAGTAGTATTCGGGAAGGCTGGGGAGGAAACACCATATATTTT	CASSIREGWGGNTIYF
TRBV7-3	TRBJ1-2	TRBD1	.	TGTGCCAGCAGCCCCGGACAGGGAGGGATATATGGCTACACCTTC	CASSPGQGGIYGYTF
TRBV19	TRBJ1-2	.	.	TGTGCCAGTAGTTCGGGGAACTATGGCTACACCTTC	CASSSGNYGYTF
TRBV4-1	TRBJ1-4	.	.	TGCGCCAGCAGCCAAGATCTCCGGCGGGGTGCCAGGGGAAATGAAAAACTGTTTTTT	CASSQDLRRGARGNEKLFF
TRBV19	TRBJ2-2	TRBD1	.	TGTGCCAGTAGTATAGCAGGGGGCGCGGGCACCGGGGAGCTGTTTTTT	CASSIAGGAGTGELFF